This TCR beta chain derives from a study of CD8 T cells in ankylosing spondylitis. There are many counts of this clonotype. The CDR3 totals 13 residues. The V gene end was trimmed by 5 bases and the J gene end by 8 bases; junction bases not matched to a gene: 7. Germline lookup yields CDR1 ENHRY and CDR2 SYGVKD. TCRdb processed the 5' RACE reads anew with MiXCR; each CDR3 protein has one entry. The sample has 200,000 to 250,000 distinct CDR3 sequences, 20% to 30% seen once. This clonotype was obtained from a male donor with ankylosing spondylitis or in good health (not recorded which). Specimen: blood, either unsorted or a sorted T cell fraction (not recorded which). This chain uses TRBV10-3 with TRBJ1-2, with 8 bases that match TRBD1. CDR3 sequence (DNA): TGTGCCATCAGTCCGACAGGGGAAGACGGCTACACCTTC. Translated, it gives CAISPTGEDGYTF.